Following are 15 T cell receptor beta chains from one sample sequenced in a study of T cell responses to AZD1222 COVID-19 vaccine (dated by TCRdb to about 2021). Libraries were made using the immunoSEQ multiplex PCR assay. TCRdb retrieved this table from immuneACCESS and kept in-frame rearrangements only. Not all clones are present; in checked studies, unresolved V genes account for under half, and no reason is known for the remainder. A total of around 180,000 clones appear in this sample, 70% to 90% of them only once. The ten most abundant clones make up approximately 0.5% of the sample. What the time point label conveys for this sample: baseline before first vaccination. This specimen was peripheral blood, taken on day 0 of AZD1222 vaccination. The origin of the receptors is an adult in good health.

This chain uses TRBV5-6 with TRBJ2-2; D is undetermined. The V end was cut by 2 bases, the J end by 3 bases, with 8 bases between. CDR3 length: 14 residues. From germline, CDR1 is SGHDT and CDR2 YYEEEE. The CDR3 protein is CASSFGPDTGELFF. The CDR3 nucleotides are TGTGCCAGCAGCTTCGGGCCCGACACCGGGGAGCTGTTTTTT.

This clone was seen just once. The chain links TRBV3-1 (or the pseudogene TRBV3-2) to TRBJ1-2, with D perhaps matching TRBD1 (5 bases). Germline V gives CDR1 LGHDT, CDR2 YNNKEL (reference sequence). This CDR3 is built from 16 residues. Trimming shortened V by 4 bases and J by 3 bases, and 18 bases separated the two germline ends. CDR3 residues: CASSLHVGGIDYGYTF. CDR3 coding DNA: TGTGCCAGCAGCCTCCACGTTGGGGGGATAGACTATGGCTACACCTTC.

This clone showed up just once. The chain couples TRBV19 to TRBJ1-5; TRBD1 matches 10 bases. This CDR3 region has 15 residues. The V gene's germline CDR1 is LNHDA and CDR2 SQIVND (reference sequence). V dropped 3 bases and J dropped 5; count of bases not matched to a gene: 4. The CDR3 nucleotides are TGTGCCAGTAGTATCCCCGGGACAGGGGATCAGCCCCAGCATTTT. It is translated as CASSIPGTGDQPQHF.

The rearrangement uses TRBV2 and TRBJ1-2; TRBD1 agrees at 9 bases. The junction had 6 bases not matched to a gene; V was cut back by 4 bases and J by 6 bases. This CDR3 contains 14 residues. CDR1 and CDR2 from the germline V gene are SNHLY and FYNNEI. The CDR3 spells CASSGGQGLDGYTF. CDR3 coding DNA: TGTGCCAGCAGTGGGGGACAGGGACTCGATGGCTACACCTTC.

The chain recombines TRBV19 with TRBJ2-7, with D tentatively TRBD1 (6 bases). Trimming removed 6 bases from V and 1 base from J, with 16 bases in between. Germline V gene sequence: CDR1 LNHDA, CDR2 SQIVND (reference sequence). CDR3 size: 15 residues. The CDR3 region is CASSLGIGQSYEQYF. CDR3 DNA sequence: TGTGCCAGTAGCTTGGGGATTGGACAGTCCTACGAGCAGTACTTC.

The J gene is TRBJ1-4, the V gene TRBV4-1; maybe TRBD1 (5 bases). Trimming stripped 7 bases from V and 1 base from J, with 13 bases between. CDR1 MGHRA and CDR2 YSYEKL come from the germline V gene. The CDR3 length is 15 residues. CDR3 DNA: TGCGCCAGCAAGCAGGGTATGGGAACTAATGAAAAACTGTTTTTT. Translation gives CASKQGMGTNEKLFF.

The count of this clone is one. The chain uses TRBV5-1 and TRBJ2-4; a weak D match, TRBD2 (6 bases). Germline V gives CDR1 SGHRS, CDR2 YFSETQ. The germline V and J ends were trimmed by 7 bases and 0 bases, with 14 bases remaining between them. This CDR3 region has 15 residues. CDR3 DNA: TGCGCCAGCTCGGCTAGCGTACTAGCCAAAAACATTCAGTACTTC. As protein: CASSASVLAKNIQYF.

The chain uses TRBV7-2 and TRBJ1-5; 7 bases match TRBD1. V dropped 4 bases and J dropped 1; count of bases not matched to a gene: 1. Germline V gene sequence: CDR1 SGHTA, CDR2 FQGNSA. The CDR3 is 14 residues long. The DNA of the CDR3 is TGTGCCAGCAGCTCGGACAGGAGCAATCAGCCCCAGCATTTT. Translating it yields CASSSDRSNQPQHF.

V usage is TRBV18 and J usage is TRBJ1-3; perhaps TRBD1 as D (6 bases). From germline, CDR1 is KGHSH and CDR2 LQKENI. The V end lost 2 bases, the J end lost 0 bases, and 14 bases lay between the germline ends. There are 17 residues in the CDR3. The CDR3 is CASSPMTGASSGNTIYF. CDR3 DNA: TGTGCCAGCTCACCAATGACAGGTGCCAGCTCTGGAAACACCATATATTTT.

The chain carries TRBV27 and TRBJ2-1; D perhaps matches TRBD2 (5 bases). This CDR3 is 16 amino acids long. Trimming took 3 bases from V and 3 from J, leaving 15 bases between them. Germline assignment: CDR1 MNHEY and CDR2 SMNVEV (reference sequence). The CDR3 is CASSFIYDAGYNEQFF. The CDR3, as DNA: TGTGCCAGCAGTTTTATCTATGACGCGGGCTACAATGAGCAGTTCTTC.

The chain carries TRBV11-2 and TRBJ2-7; 11 nucleotides align to TRBD2. This CDR3 spans 16 amino acids. J lost 2 bases, V lost 4 bases, and 7 bases had no gene match. The germline V gene has CDR1 SGHAT and CDR2 FQNNGV. CDR3 nucleotide sequence: TGTGCCAGCAGCTCAACCGGGACTAGCGGAACCTACGAGCAGTACTTC. Translating gives CASSSTGTSGTYEQYF.

The chain is built from TRBV21-1 and TRBJ2-1; the D call in the table, TRBD2, was not verified against the DNA. TRBV21-1 constitutes a pseudogene. The CDR3 spans 17 residues. CDR3 coding DNA: TGTGCCAGCAGCAAAGTGGCGATCCCTAGCTCCTACAATGAGCAGTTCTTC. Translation: CASSKVAIPSSYNEQFF.

CDR3 bases: TGTGCCATCAGTGTTGGCGTGGGGGAGACCCAGTACTTC. Translation: CAISVGVGETQYF. The chain joins TRBV10-3 to TRBJ2-5, with D hard to call. V was trimmed by 4 bases and J by 5 bases, leaving 11 bases between them. The CDR3 has 13 residues. Germline V gene data show CDR1 as ENHRY and CDR2 as SYGVKD.

The chain joins TRBV3-1 (or the pseudogene TRBV3-2) to TRBJ2-2; D is undetermined. V was cut by 1 base and J by 7 bases, with 10 bases left in between. In germline, CDR1 is LGHDT, CDR2 YNNKEL (reference sequence). The CDR3 consists of 14 residues. In DNA, the CDR3 is TGTGCCAGCAGCCAAGGAAGCTTCGGCGGGGAGCTGTTTTTT. As protein: CASSQGSFGGELFF.

This clone was recorded a few times. The rearrangement joins TRBV4-2 to TRBJ1-5; possible D gene TRBD1, 5 bases. The V and J ends lost 4 bases and 0 bases respectively, with 13 bases between them. The CDR3 loop spans 16 amino acids. Germline-derived CDR1 and CDR2 are LGHNA and YNFKEQ. The CDR3 loop reads CASSPGDSNSNQPQHF. The CDR3 nucleotides are TGTGCCAGCAGCCCGGGGGATTCTAATAGCAATCAGCCCCAGCATTTT.